The 22 T cell receptor beta chains below come from one sample, sequenced in a study of cytomegalovirus exposure and HLA in healthy donors. Primers: 60 Vbeta forward and 13 Jbeta reverse. TCRdb's copy holds only in-frame clones and misses some; the assay was immunoSEQ multiplex PCR. The sample has about 130,000 clones, approximately 17% seen once. The sample was PBMCs. All receptors come from a female donor in good health and CMV-seropositive.

This chain connects TRBV11-2 to TRBJ1-1, with D tentatively TRBD1 (6 bases). V lost 5 bases to trimming and J lost 1 base, with 11 bases between them. From germline, CDR1 is SGHAT and CDR2 FQNNGV. The CDR3 runs 14 residues. The CDR3 here is CASSIPTGNTEAFF. DNA of the CDR3: TGTGCCAGCAGCATACCGACAGGGAACACTGAAGCTTTCTTT.

J is TRBJ1-6 and V is TRBV6-4; D unclear. CDR1 and CDR2 (germline): MRHNA, SNTAGT. V was trimmed by 3 bases and J by 5 bases, leaving 11 bases between them. The CDR3 is 15 residues long. DNA of the CDR3: TGTGCCAGCAGTGAATCTGTCAGTCATAATTCACCCCTCCACTTT. Translating it yields CASSESVSHNSPLHF.

This rearrangement joins TRBV30 to TRBJ2-7, with 10 bases that match TRBD2. The V gene end was trimmed by 1 base and the J gene end by 3 bases; junction bases not matched to a gene: 0. Germline CDR1 is GTSNPN and CDR2 is SVGIG (reference sequence). This CDR3 is 13 amino acids long. DNA for the CDR3: TGTGCCTGGAGTGGGACTAGCGGCTACGAGCAGTACTTC. Protein sequence: CAWSGTSGYEQYF. The complete variable domain, with remaining parts taken from reference TRBV30 and TRBJ2-7, reads SQTIHQWPATLVQPVGSPLSLECTVEGTSNPNLYWYRQAAGRGLQLLFYSVGIGQISSEVPQNLSASRPQDRQFILSSKKLLLSDSGFYLCAWSGTSGYEQYFGPGTRLTVT.

The CDR3 loop reads CASSYSGGDTIYF. CDR3 sequence (DNA): TGTGCCAGCAGTTACTCGGGAGGGGACACCATATATTTT. V usage is TRBV6-5 and J usage is TRBJ1-3; weak D call: TRBD1 (5 bases). This CDR3 comprises 13 residues. V lost 0 bases and J 8 bases, leaving 8 bases between the germline ends. Germline assignment: CDR1 MNHEY and CDR2 SVGAGI.

This chain connects TRBV30 to TRBJ2-1; 10 bases map to TRBD2. With V trimmed by 5 bases and J by 6 bases, 13 bases remained unmatched. Looked up from germline, CDR1 is GTSNPN and CDR2 is SVGIG (reference sequence). The CDR3 covers 16 residues. Here the CDR3 DNA reads TGTGCCTGGGGGGGAGATAGCGGGAGGCACATCAATGAGCAGTTCTTC. This encodes CAWGGDSGRHINEQFF.

This clone was detected only a few times. The genes are TRBV6-6 and TRBJ2-7, with D possibly being TRBD1 (5 bases). CDR3 length: 13 amino acids. V lost 6 bases to trimming and J lost 4 bases, with 13 bases between them. Germline V gene data show CDR1 as MNHNY and CDR2 as SVGAGI (reference sequence). The CDR3 here is CASSHDPGYEQYF. The CDR3 region has the DNA TGTGCCAGCAGCCATGACCCAGGGTACGAGCAGTACTTC.

Ten or more counts support this clone. CDR3: CASSLSGQGYEKLFF. CDR3 coding DNA: TGTGCCAGCAGCTTATCAGGACAGGGGTATGAAAAACTGTTTTTT. This rearrangement joins TRBV13 to TRBJ1-4; TRBD1 matches at 9 bases. The CDR3 runs to 15 residues. V lost 2 bases to trimming and J lost 6 bases; unmatched junction nucleotides: 4. In germline, CDR1 is PRHDT, CDR2 FYEKMQ (reference sequence).

The rearrangement joins TRBV18 to TRBJ1-5, with D possibly TRBD1 on 6 matching bases. V gave up 5 bases and J gave up 1 base, with 18 bases separating them. The CDR3 has 17 amino acids. CDR1 and CDR2 from the germline V gene are KGHSH and LQKENI. The DNA of the CDR3 is TGTGCCAGCTCAGCCCTCTATACAGGGTTCAGCAATCAGCCCCAGCATTTT. This translates into CASSALYTGFSNQPQHF. Variable domain in full (rest from reference TRBV18 and TRBJ1-5): NAGVMQNPRHLVRRRGQEARLRCSPMKGHSHVYWYRQLPEEGLKFMVYLQKENIIDESGMPKERFSAEFPKEGPSILRIQQVVRGDSAAYFCASSALYTGFSNQPQHFGDGTRLSIL.

The chain recombines TRBV9 with TRBJ2-1, with 12 bases matching TRBD2. CDR1 SGDLS and CDR2 YYNGEE come from the germline V gene. The J segment lost 9 bases and the V segment lost 0 bases, leaving 7 bases of the junction unmatched. The CDR3 has 16 amino acids. DNA of the CDR3: TGTGCCAGCAGCGTAGCTCCTAGCGGGGGGGCGGGTGAGCAGTTCTTC. Amino acid sequence: CASSVAPSGGAGEQFF.

The genes are TRBV2 and TRBJ2-1; 8 nucleotides agree with TRBD2. J was trimmed by 7 bases and V by 7 bases; bases with no gene match: 15. The germline CDR1 and CDR2 sequences are SNHLY and FYNNEI. The CDR3 extends over 16 amino acids. The CDR3, as DNA: TGTGCCAGCATTCACCACGGGGGACTAGGGTATAATGAGCAGTTCTTC. This translates into CASIHHGGLGYNEQFF. Drawing the rest from reference TRBV2 and TRBJ2-1, the complete variable domain is EPEVTQTPSHQVTQMGQEVILRCVPISNHLYFYWYRQILGQKVEFLVSFYNNEISEKSEIFDDQFSVERPDGSNFTLKIRSTKLEDSAMYFCASIHHGGLGYNEQFFGPGTRLTVL.

J is TRBJ2-7 and V is TRBV5-3; a weak D match, TRBD1 (6 bases). Being an ORF, TRBV5-3 has a function that is uncertain. V lost 4 bases and J lost 0, with 20 bases in between. The CDR3 spans 17 residues. The CDR3 is CARSPADRLSTSYEQYF. In DNA, the CDR3 is TGTGCCAGAAGCCCCGCAGACAGGCTTTCTACCTCCTACGAGCAGTACTTC.

The chain joins TRBV27 to TRBJ1-4, with TRBD1 identical over 8 bases. Germline V gene data show CDR1 as MNHEY and CDR2 as SMNVEV (reference sequence). V was clipped by 4 bases and J by 5 bases; unmatched bases: 15. This CDR3 spans 18 amino acids. Here the CDR3 reads CASSWGTGLRAPNEKLFF. CDR3 coding DNA: TGTGCCAGCAGTTGGGGGACAGGTTTGAGGGCACCGAATGAAAAACTGTTTTTT. Filled out from reference TRBV27 and TRBJ1-4, the complete variable domain reads EAQVTQNPRYLITVTGKKLTVTCSQNMNHEYMSWYRQDPGLGLRQIYYSMNVEVTDKGDVPEGYKVSRKEKRNFPLILESPSPNQTSLYFCASSWGTGLRAPNEKLFFGSGTQLSVL.

The chain has TRBV7-9 and TRBJ1-1; D gene uncertain. Deletions cut 2 bases from V and 7 bases from J, with 11 bases between. CDR1 SEHNR and CDR2 FQNEAQ come from the germline V gene (reference sequence). The CDR3 covers 13 residues. The CDR3 bases are TGTGCCAGCAGCTTATCGGGTTTGGGTGAAGCTTTCTTT. Its protein product is CASSLSGLGEAFF.

The chain links TRBV5-8 to TRBJ1-6; possible D gene TRBD1, 5 bases. The CDR3 has 13 amino acids. V lost 5 bases, J lost 2 bases, and 5 bases lay in between. Looked up from germline, CDR1 is SGHTS and CDR2 is YDEGEE. CDR3 DNA sequence: TGTGCCAGCAGGGGGCCCTATAATTCACCCCTCCACTTT. Its protein is CASRGPYNSPLHF.

This clone was found a few times. The chain uses TRBV9 and TRBJ2-5; TRBD2 is a possible D gene (5 bases). The CDR3 is 16 residues long. With 4 bases removed from V and 4 bases from J, the gap between germline ends came to 20 bases. Germline assignment: CDR1 SGDLS and CDR2 YYNGEE. The CDR3 here is CASSSSRRSALETQYF. The CDR3 DNA sequence: TGTGCCAGCAGCTCCTCTAGGAGGAGCGCCTTAGAGACCCAGTACTTC.

This clone was observed at least ten times. The V gene is TRBV6-4, the J gene TRBJ2-3; 8 nucleotides align to TRBD1. V lost 0 bases, J lost 4 bases, and 6 bases stayed unmatched. The germline V gene encodes CDR1 MRHNA and CDR2 SNTAGT. The CDR3 has 16 residues. CDR3 bases: TGTGCCAGCAGTGACTCATCAGGGGGCTCGTCAGATACGCAGTATTTT. It yields the protein CASSDSSGGSSDTQYF.

The chain uses TRBV18 and TRBJ1-5; a weak D match, TRBD1 (6 bases). This CDR3 has 14 amino acids. Germline V gives CDR1 KGHSH, CDR2 LQKENI. Trimming took 4 bases from V and 6 from J, leaving 13 bases between them. The CDR3 reads CASSQNRDGQPQHF. The CDR3 bases are TGTGCCAGCTCACAGAACAGGGATGGTCAGCCCCAGCATTTT.

The rearrangement links TRBV27 to TRBJ1-1; a weak D match, TRBD1 (5 bases). The CDR3 consists of 14 residues. V was clipped by 6 bases and J by 6 bases, with 17 bases between them. The germline CDR1 and CDR2 sequences are MNHEY and SMNVEV (reference sequence). The CDR3 spells CASRQPGIGPEAFF. The DNA of the CDR3 is TGTGCCAGCAGGCAGCCAGGGATAGGCCCTGAAGCTTTCTTT.

The chain links TRBV4-1 to TRBJ1-2; 8 bases map to TRBD1. Per germline, CDR1 MGHRA and CDR2 YSYEKL. The CDR3 totals 17 residues. Germline trimming cut 1 base from V and 2 bases from J; bases unmatched to any gene: 9. CDR3 sequence reads: CASSQGTGTGSNYGYTF. The CDR3 DNA is TGCGCCAGCAGCCAAGGAACCGGGACAGGAAGCAACTATGGCTACACCTTC.

The CDR3 DNA reads TGCGCCAGCAGCCAAGCGGGAGTTACCAGGAATAACTATGGCTACACCTTC. It encodes CASSQAGVTRNNYGYTF. The rearrangement uses TRBV4-1 and TRBJ1-2, with D hard to call. Germline V gene sequence: CDR1 MGHRA, CDR2 YSYEKL. CDR3 length: 17 residues. V was cut by 1 base and J by 1 base, with 16 bases left in between.

This clone was observed a handful of times. This chain connects TRBV28 to TRBJ2-7, with D perhaps matching TRBD1 (5 bases). This CDR3 has 13 amino acids. Germline CDR1 reads MDHEN; CDR2 reads SYDVKM. V lost 2 bases to trimming and J lost 2 bases, with 7 bases between them. The CDR3: CASSLRGPYEQYF. CDR3 sequence (DNA): TGTGCCAGCAGTTTAAGGGGCCCCTACGAGCAGTACTTC.

The rearrangement links TRBV7-2 to TRBJ1-3, with D possibly matching TRBD1 (6 bases). This CDR3 has 16 residues. Trimming stripped 1 base from V and 0 bases from J, with 10 bases between. CDR1 is SGHTA, CDR2 FQGNSA, per germline. The CDR3 sequence is CASSLVGGHSGNTIYF. The DNA of the CDR3 is TGTGCCAGCAGCTTAGTGGGGGGGCACTCTGGAAACACCATATATTTT.